This T cell receptor (beta chain) was identified in a study of cytomegalovirus exposure and HLA in healthy donors. Study-wide background: Assignment to the Caucasian-associated ancestry cluster applied to around 76% of the approximately 400 genotyped donors.

Looked up from germline, CDR1 is MDHEN and CDR2 is SYDVKM. The CDR3 runs to 12 residues. V was clipped by 3 bases and J by 7 bases, with 7 bases between them. Both 60 Vbeta primers and 13 Jbeta primers went into the PCR. Data came from immunoSEQ multiplex PCR; TCRdb stores just in-frame clones and leaves some out. The repertoire holds around 87,000 clones, approximately 83% seen once, with about 3% in the top ten. Whole-study findings and limits: Researchers counted 164 TCR beta chains as cytomegalovirus-associated. More clonal expansion characterized HLA-associated TCR beta chains than equally common others in a later analysis. In presence/absence analyses, roughly uniform sequencing depth across donors was assumed.

As regards this clone: Antigen specificity is unknown.

This chain connects TRBV28 to TRBJ2-1; D perhaps matches TRBD1 (5 bases). This clonotype was sampled from a man aged 35 to 55 in good health and CMV-seronegative. Source material: PBMCs. The CDR3 DNA reads TGTGCCAGCAGTTTGGGGCTTAATGAGCAGTTCTTC. This gives the protein CASSLGLNEQFF.